The rows below give T cell receptor beta chains drawn from one sample of a study of T cells after yellow fever vaccination. TCRdb ran MiXCR on the 5' RACE reads and lists one entry per CDR3 protein. The sample lists almost 600,000 distinct CDR3 sequences, roughly 13% occurring once. Sequencing used PBMCs, obtained on the day of the yellow fever booster vaccination. These receptors originate from a man aged 25 to 40 who received the YFV17D yellow fever vaccine. Both conserved end residues are part of each CDR3. D genes are given only for firm matches. Rows may omit the clone size; those that give it use once, few, many or a size class.

j_call clone_size v_call d_call cdr3_nt cdr3_aa
TRBJ2-1 - TRBV10-1 - TGCTCTAAGGGGGAGAGCTCCTACAATGAGCAGTTCTTC CSKGESSYNEQFF
TRBJ2-1 - TRBV7-2 - TGTGCCAGCAGCTTATGGACCCAAGGGGACAATGAGCAGTTCTTC CASSLWTQGDNEQFF
TRBJ2-7 - TRBV21-1 - TGTGCCAGCAGCAAAGAGGAAAAGGGTTCCTACGAGCAGTACTTC CASSKEEKGSYEQYF
TRBJ2-7 few TRBV5-1 - TGCGCCAGCAGCTTGGCCTTTGGGGGGGCCCACGAGCAGTACTTC CASSLAFGGAHEQYF
TRBJ2-1 - TRBV19 TRBD2 TGTGCCAGTAGTATAGTCCTAGCGGGGTACAATGAGCAGTTCTTC CASSIVLAGYNEQFF
TRBJ2-3 few TRBV20-1 - TGCAGTGCTCCCGAGGTGGCGGGCCCTGGAGATACGCAGTATTTT CSAPEVAGPGDTQYF
TRBJ2-1 many TRBV11-2 TRBD1 TGTGCCAGCAGCCCGCTCCGGGACAGACGTAGTGAGCAGTTCTTC CASSPLRDRRSEQFF
TRBJ2-5 - TRBV20-1 - TGCTGTGCTAGAGATATTAGATCTCCTCTCCAAGAGACCCAGTACTTC CCARDIRSPLQETQYF
TRBJ2-6 few TRBV7-3 TRBD1 TGTGCCAGCAGCCGACAGGGTGATGGGGCCAACGTCCTGACTTTC CASSRQGDGANVLTF
TRBJ2-7 few TRBV25-1 TRBD1 TGTGCCAGCAGTGAACCCGGGCAGGGGGCGTTCTACGAGCAGTACTTC CASSEPGQGAFYEQYF
TRBJ2-3 - TRBV20-1 - TGCAGTGTGAACAGCGGGTTAACAGATACGCAGTATTTT CSVNSGLTDTQYF
TRBJ2-1 few TRBV20-1 TRBD2 TGCAGTGCTAGAGTCGGGACTACTTATCGGCAGTTCTTC CSARVGTTYRQFF
TRBJ2-1 many TRBV7-8 - TGTGCCAGCAGCCCCTCGGACCCAAGACGGTTCTTC CASSPSDPRRFF
TRBJ2-7 once TRBV15 - TGTGCCACCAGCAGAGGACCAGGGGTTACCTACGAGCAGTACTTC CATSRGPGVTYEQYF
TRBJ1-1 many TRBV20-1 - TGCAGTGCTCGGACGGACATAATCACTGAAGCTTTCTTT CSARTDIITEAFF
TRBJ2-1 few TRBV6-1 TRBD2 TGTGCCAGCAGCCAGACTAGCGCTTCCTACAATGAGCAGTTCTTC CASSQTSASYNEQFF
TRBJ2-5 many TRBV27 - TGTGCCAGCAGTGACGGGGAGACCCAGTACTTC CASSDGETQYF
TRBJ2-1 - TRBV28 - TGTGCCAGCAGCCAATACTACAATGAGCAGTTCTTC CASSQYYNEQFF
TRBJ1-2 - TRBV20-1 - TGCAGTGCTAGAGATGACAGAAGAACCTATGGCTACACCTTC CSARDDRRTYGYTF
TRBJ2-7 few TRBV20-1 - TGCAGTGCTAGAGAAAGCCCTAGCTTATCCTACGAGCAGTACTTC CSARESPSLSYEQYF
TRBJ2-7 - TRBV6-2/TRBV6-3 TRBD2 TGTGCCAGCACCAAAAGCGGGAGTATCTACGAGCAGTACTTC CASTKSGSIYEQYF
TRBJ2-1 - TRBV2 TRBD2 TGTGCCAGCGGGACTACCGAATACAATGAGCAGTTCTTC CASGTTEYNEQFF
TRBJ2-2 - TRBV7-2 - TGTGCCAGCACCCTACAGCCTCCGAACACCGGGGAGCTGTTTTTT CASTLQPPNTGELFF
TRBJ2-1 - TRBV14 TRBD2 TGTGCCAGCAGCCAAGCAATAGAGGGACTAGCTTACAATGAGCAGTTCTTC CASSQAIEGLAYNEQFF
TRBJ2-7 many TRBV20-1 - TGCAGTGCCCAGCTAGTCTCCTACGAGCAGTACTTC CSAQLVSYEQYF
TRBJ2-6 - TRBV5-1 - TGCGCCAGCGCCATCCCAGTCTCTGGGGCCAACGTCCTGACTTTC CASAIPVSGANVLTF
TRBJ2-5 - TRBV20-1 - TGCAGTGCTGAGGGACCGACGAAAGAGACCCAGTACTTC CSAEGPTKETQYF
TRBJ2-7 - TRBV29-1 TRBD1 TGCAGCGTTCGGACAGGGGTCACCTACGAGCAGTACTTC CSVRTGVTYEQYF
TRBJ2-2 few TRBV29-1 - TGCAGCGGGCAGACGGCCGGGGAGCTGTTTTTT CSGQTAGELFF
TRBJ2-1 - TRBV20-1 - TGCAGTGCTAGTGACAGAATGTACAATGAGCAGTTCTTC CSASDRMYNEQFF
TRBJ2-3 - TRBV28 - TGTGCCAGCAGCCGACGGGACCCCCACACAGATACGCAGTATTTT CASSRRDPHTDTQYF
TRBJ1-3 - TRBV7-2 TRBD1 TGTGCCAGCAGCTTTACAGGGGGCCGTGGAAACACCATATATTTT CASSFTGGRGNTIYF
TRBJ2-5 few TRBV5-4 - TGTGCCAGCAGTTTACCGCGACTGGAAGAGACCCAGTACTTC CASSLPRLEETQYF
TRBJ2-7 few TRBV5-6 - TGTGCCAGCAGTTTGCAGGGAAACGAGCAGTACTTC CASSLQGNEQYF
TRBJ1-2 - TRBV21-1 - TGTGCCGGGGGGACACCCTATGGCTACACCTTC CAGGTPYGYTF
TRBJ2-1 - TRBV7-2 - TGTGCCAGCAGCTTATCTTGGCCGGAGCAGTTCTTC CASSLSWPEQFF
TRBJ2-2 few TRBV7-3 - TGTGCCAGCAGCTTAACGACAGCGGTGAACACCGGGGAGCTGTTTTTT CASSLTTAVNTGELFF
TRBJ1-2 few TRBV5-5 - TGTGCCAGCAGCCCCTCGGGGGGCTACACCTTC CASSPSGGYTF
TRBJ2-5 - TRBV15 - TGTGCCACCAGCAGAGCTGAGGAGACCCAGTACTTC CATSRAEETQYF
TRBJ2-4 - TRBV29-1 - TGCAGCGTTGAAGGCCTAGCCAAAAACATTCAGTACTTC CSVEGLAKNIQYF
TRBJ2-5 - TRBV7-2 - TGTGCCAGCAGAGAGGAGGGGGCCGGTGAGACCCAGTACTTC CASREEGAGETQYF
TRBJ2-3 many TRBV5-1 - TGCGCCAGCAGCTTGGGCCCCGGAGATACGCAGTATTTT CASSLGPGDTQYF
TRBJ2-2 few TRBV4-3 TRBD1 TGCGCCAGCAGCCACATGGGACAGATTATTACCGGGGAGCTGTTTTTT CASSHMGQIITGELFF
TRBJ2-2 - TRBV6-5 - TGTGCCAGCAGTTACTCTCAGGTGACCGGGGAGCTGTTTTTT CASSYSQVTGELFF
TRBJ1-6 - TRBV4-3 - TGCGCCAGCAGCCAAGATAGCAGATCAATTAATTCACCCCTCCACTTT CASSQDSRSINSPLHF
TRBJ2-1 few TRBV6-2/TRBV6-3 TRBD2 TGTGCCAGCAGTCCCCTAGCGGGAGGTCGCTTGGAGGAGCAGTTCTTC CASSPLAGGRLEEQFF
TRBJ1-5 - TRBV6-1 - TGTGCCAGCAGAAAAGAAAATTATCAGCCCCAGCATTTT CASRKENYQPQHF
TRBJ1-1 few TRBV27 - TGTGCCAGCAGTCTAACTGGGACGGCAAACACTGAAGCTTTCTTT CASSLTGTANTEAFF
TRBJ1-1 few TRBV6-5 - TGTGCCAGCAGTTCTAGTGCCGGTCACACTGAAGCTTTCTTT CASSSSAGHTEAFF
TRBJ2-2 - TRBV20-1 TRBD1 TGCAGTGCCACGGGACAGAAGAACACCGGGGAGCTGTTTTTT CSATGQKNTGELFF
TRBJ2-7 - TRBV25-1 - TGTGCCAGCAGTGAATCGGGGCAGCACCGGGACGAGCAGTACTTC CASSESGQHRDEQYF
TRBJ1-1 many TRBV9 - TGTGCCAGCAGCGCGAGCGGCCCGGGTGTGAGCACTGAAGCTTTCTTT CASSASGPGVSTEAFF
TRBJ2-5 few TRBV7-2 TRBD2 TGTGCCAGCAGCCGATCGCCCAGACTAGCGGGAGGAGAGACCCAGTACTTC CASSRSPRLAGGETQYF